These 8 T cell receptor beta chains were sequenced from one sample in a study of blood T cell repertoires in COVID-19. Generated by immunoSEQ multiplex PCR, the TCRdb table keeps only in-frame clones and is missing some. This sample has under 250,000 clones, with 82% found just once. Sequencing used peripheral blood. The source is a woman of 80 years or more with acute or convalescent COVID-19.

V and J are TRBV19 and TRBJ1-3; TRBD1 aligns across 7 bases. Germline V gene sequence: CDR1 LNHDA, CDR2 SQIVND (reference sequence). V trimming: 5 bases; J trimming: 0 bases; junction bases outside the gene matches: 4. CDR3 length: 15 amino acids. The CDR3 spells CASSQNRGSGNTIYF. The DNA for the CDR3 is TGTGCCAGTAGTCAGAACAGGGGCTCTGGAAACACCATATATTTT.

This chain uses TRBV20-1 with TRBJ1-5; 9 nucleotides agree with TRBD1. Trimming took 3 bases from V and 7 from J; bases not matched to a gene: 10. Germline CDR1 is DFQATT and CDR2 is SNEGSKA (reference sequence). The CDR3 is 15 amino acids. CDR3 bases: TGCAGTGCTAGTGCCCCGGGACAGGGAGGCCAGCCCCAGCATTTT. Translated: CSASAPGQGGQPQHF.

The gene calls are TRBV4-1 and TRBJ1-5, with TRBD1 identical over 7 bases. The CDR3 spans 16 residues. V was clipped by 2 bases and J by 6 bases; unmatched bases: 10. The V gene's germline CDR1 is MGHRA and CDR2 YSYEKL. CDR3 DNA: TGCGCCAGCAGCCAACAGGACAGGCTTCTGGGTCAGCCCCAGCATTTT. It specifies CASSQQDRLLGQPQHF.

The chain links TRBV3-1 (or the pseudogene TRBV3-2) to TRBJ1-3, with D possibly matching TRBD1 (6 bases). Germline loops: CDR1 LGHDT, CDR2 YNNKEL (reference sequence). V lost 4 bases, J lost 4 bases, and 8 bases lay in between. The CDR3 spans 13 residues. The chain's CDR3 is CASSPGVGNTIYF. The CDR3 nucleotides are TGTGCCAGCAGCCCAGGGGTAGGAAACACCATATATTTT.

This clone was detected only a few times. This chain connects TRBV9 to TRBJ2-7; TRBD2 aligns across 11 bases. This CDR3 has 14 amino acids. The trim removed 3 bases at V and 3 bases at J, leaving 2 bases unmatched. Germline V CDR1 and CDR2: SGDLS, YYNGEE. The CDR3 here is CASSEGLAVYEQYF. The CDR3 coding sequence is TGTGCCAGCAGCGAGGGACTAGCGGTCTACGAGCAGTACTTC.

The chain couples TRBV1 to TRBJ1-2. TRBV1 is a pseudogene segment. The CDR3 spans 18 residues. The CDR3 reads CTSSILTGGATLNYGYTF. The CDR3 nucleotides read TGCACCAGCAGTATTCTCACGGGGGGCGCTACTCTTAACTATGGCTACACCTTC.

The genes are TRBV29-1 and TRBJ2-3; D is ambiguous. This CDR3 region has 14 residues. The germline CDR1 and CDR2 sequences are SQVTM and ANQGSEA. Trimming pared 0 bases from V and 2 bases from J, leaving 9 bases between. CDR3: CSVEDGADTDTQYF. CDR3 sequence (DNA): TGCAGCGTTGAAGATGGCGCGGACACAGATACGCAGTATTTT.

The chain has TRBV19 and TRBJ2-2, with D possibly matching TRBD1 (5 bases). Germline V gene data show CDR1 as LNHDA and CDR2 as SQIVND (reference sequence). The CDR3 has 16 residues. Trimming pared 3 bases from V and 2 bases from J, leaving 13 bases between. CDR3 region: CASSIPGAVNTGELFF. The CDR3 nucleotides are TGTGCCAGTAGTATCCCTGGGGCCGTAAACACCGGGGAGCTGTTTTTT.